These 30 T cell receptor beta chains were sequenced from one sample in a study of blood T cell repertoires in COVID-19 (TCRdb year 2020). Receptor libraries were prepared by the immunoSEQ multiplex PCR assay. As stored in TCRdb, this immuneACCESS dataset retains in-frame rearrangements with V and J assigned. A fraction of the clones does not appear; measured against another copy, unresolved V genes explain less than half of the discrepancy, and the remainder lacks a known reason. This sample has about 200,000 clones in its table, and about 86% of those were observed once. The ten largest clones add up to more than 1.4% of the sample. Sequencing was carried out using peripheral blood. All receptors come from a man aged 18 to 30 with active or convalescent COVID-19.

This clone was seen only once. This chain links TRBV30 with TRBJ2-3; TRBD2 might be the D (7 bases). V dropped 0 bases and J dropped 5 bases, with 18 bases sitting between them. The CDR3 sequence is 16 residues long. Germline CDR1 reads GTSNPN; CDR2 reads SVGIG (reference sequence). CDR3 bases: TGTGCCTGGAGTGTATGGGGGGCGGGGGAAGGAGATACGCAGTATTTT. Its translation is CAWSVWGAGEGDTQYF. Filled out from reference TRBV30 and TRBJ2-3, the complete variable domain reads SQTIHQWPATLVQPVGSPLSLECTVEGTSNPNLYWYRQAAGRGLQLLFYSVGIGQISSEVPQNLSASRPQDRQFILSSKKLLLSDSGFYLCAWSVWGAGEGDTQYFGPGTRLTVL.

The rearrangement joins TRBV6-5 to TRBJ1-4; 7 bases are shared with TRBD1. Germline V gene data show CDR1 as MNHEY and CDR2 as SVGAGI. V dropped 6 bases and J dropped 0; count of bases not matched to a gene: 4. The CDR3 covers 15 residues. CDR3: CASRGQPTTNEKLFF. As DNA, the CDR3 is TGTGCCAGCAGGGGACAGCCTACAACTAATGAAAAACTGTTTTTT.

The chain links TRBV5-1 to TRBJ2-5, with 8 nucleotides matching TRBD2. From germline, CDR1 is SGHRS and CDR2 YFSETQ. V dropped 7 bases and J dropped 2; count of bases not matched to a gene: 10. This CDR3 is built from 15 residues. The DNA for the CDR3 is TGCGCCAGCTCCTCCGCTAGCGGGCTACAAGAGACCCAGTACTTC. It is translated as CASSSASGLQETQYF.

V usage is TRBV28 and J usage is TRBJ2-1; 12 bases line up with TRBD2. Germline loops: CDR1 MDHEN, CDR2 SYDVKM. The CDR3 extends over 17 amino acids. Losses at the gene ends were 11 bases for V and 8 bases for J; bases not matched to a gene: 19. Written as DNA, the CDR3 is TGTGCCGGGCAACGGACTAATGGACTAGCGGGATTGGATGAGCAGTTCTTC. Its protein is CAGQRTNGLAGLDEQFF.

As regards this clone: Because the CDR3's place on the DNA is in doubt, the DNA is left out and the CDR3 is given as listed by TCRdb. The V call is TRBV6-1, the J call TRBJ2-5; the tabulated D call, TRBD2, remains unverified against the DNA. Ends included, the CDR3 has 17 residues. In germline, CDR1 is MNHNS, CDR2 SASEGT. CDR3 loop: CASSEPAVLRGGETQYF.

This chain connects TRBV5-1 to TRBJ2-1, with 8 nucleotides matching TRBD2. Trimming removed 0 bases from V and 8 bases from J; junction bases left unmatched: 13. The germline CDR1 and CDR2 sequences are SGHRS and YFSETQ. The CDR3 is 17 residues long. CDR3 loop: CASSLVPTSGLDDEQFF. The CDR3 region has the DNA TGCGCCAGCAGCTTGGTACCTACTAGCGGCCTCGACGATGAGCAGTTCTTC.

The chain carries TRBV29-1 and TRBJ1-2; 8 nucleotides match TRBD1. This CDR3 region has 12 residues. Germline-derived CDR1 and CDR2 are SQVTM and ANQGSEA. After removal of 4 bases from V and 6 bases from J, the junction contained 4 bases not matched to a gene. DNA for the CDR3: TGCAGCGTTGCTCGGACAGGGCATGGCTACACCTTC. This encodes CSVARTGHGYTF.

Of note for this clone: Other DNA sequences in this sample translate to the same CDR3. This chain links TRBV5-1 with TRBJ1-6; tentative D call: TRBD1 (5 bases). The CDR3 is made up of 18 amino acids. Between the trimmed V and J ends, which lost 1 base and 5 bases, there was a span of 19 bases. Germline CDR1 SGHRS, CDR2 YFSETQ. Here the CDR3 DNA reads TGCGCCAGCAGCTTGTTCTTTGGGGCACCGGTTAATAATTCACCCCTCCACTTT. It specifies CASSLFFGAPVNNSPLHF.

CDR3 protein: CASSFRGSGANVLTF. The CDR3 DNA sequence: TGTGCCAGCAGCTTCCGAGGCTCTGGGGCCAACGTCCTGACTTTC. V gene TRBV7-9 combines with J gene TRBJ2-6; unclear D gene. Germline V gene data show CDR1 as SEHNR and CDR2 as FQNEAQ (reference sequence). This CDR3 comprises 15 residues. Trimming took 3 bases from V and 0 from J, leaving 6 bases between them.

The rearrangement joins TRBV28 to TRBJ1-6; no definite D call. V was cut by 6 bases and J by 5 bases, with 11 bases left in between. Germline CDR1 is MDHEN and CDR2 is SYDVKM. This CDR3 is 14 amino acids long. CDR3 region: CASRPQRNNSPLHF. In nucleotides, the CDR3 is TGTGCCAGCAGACCACAGCGGAATAATTCACCCCTCCACTTT.

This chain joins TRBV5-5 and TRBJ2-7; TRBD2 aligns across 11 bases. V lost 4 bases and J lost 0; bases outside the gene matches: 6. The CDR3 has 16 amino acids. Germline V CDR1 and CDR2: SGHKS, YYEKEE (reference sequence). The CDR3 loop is CASSGGLAAISYEQYF. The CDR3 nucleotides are TGTGCCAGCAGCGGGGGACTAGCGGCAATCTCCTACGAGCAGTACTTC.

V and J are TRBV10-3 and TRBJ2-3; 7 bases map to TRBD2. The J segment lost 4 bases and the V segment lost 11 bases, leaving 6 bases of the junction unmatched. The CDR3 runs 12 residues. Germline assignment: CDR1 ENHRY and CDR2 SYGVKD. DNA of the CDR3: TGTGCCTCCAAGCGGGATGCAGATACGCAGTATTTT. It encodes CASKRDADTQYF.

The CDR3 nucleotides are TGCGCCAGCAGCTATGGACAGGGTCCGGCAGATACGCAGTATTTT. Its translation: CASSYGQGPADTQYF. The chain joins TRBV5-1 to TRBJ2-3, with 8 bases that match TRBD1. CDR3 length: 15 residues. Germline V gives CDR1 SGHRS, CDR2 YFSETQ. J was trimmed by 4 bases and V by 3 bases; bases with no gene match: 7.

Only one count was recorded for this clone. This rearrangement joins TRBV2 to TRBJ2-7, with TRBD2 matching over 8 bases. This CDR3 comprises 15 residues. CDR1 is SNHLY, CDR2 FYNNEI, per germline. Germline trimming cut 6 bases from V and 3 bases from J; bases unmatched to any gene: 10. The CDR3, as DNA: TGTGCCAGCAGCCCAACCGGCGGGACTAGCTACGAGCAGTACTTC. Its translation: CASSPTGGTSYEQYF.

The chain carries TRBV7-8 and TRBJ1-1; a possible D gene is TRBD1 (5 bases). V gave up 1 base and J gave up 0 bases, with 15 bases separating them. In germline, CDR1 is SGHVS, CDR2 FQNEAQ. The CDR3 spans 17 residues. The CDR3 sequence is CASSLGLRQTVNTEAFF. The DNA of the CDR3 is TGTGCCAGCAGCTTAGGGCTGCGACAGACCGTGAACACTGAAGCTTTCTTT.

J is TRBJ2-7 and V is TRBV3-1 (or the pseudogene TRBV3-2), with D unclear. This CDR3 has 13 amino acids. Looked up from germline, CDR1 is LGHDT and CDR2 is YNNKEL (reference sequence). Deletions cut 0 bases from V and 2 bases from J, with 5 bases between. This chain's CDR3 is CASSQDLTYEQYF. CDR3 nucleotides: TGTGCCAGCAGCCAAGACCTTACCTACGAGCAGTACTTC.

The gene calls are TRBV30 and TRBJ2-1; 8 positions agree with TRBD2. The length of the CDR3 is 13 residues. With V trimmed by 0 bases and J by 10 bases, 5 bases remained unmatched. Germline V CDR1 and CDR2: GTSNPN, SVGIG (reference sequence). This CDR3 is CAWSVSSGAEQFF. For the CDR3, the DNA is TGTGCCTGGAGTGTAAGTAGCGGGGCAGAGCAGTTCTTC. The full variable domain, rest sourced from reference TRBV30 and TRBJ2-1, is SQTIHQWPATLVQPVGSPLSLECTVEGTSNPNLYWYRQAAGRGLQLLFYSVGIGQISSEVPQNLSASRPQDRQFILSSKKLLLSDSGFYLCAWSVSSGAEQFFGPGTRLTVL.

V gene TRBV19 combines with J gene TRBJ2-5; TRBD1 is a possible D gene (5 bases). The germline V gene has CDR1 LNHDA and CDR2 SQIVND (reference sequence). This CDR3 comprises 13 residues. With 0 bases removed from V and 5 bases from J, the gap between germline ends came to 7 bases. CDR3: CASSIEGRETQYF. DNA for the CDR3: TGTGCCAGTAGTATAGAGGGGCGGGAGACCCAGTACTTC.

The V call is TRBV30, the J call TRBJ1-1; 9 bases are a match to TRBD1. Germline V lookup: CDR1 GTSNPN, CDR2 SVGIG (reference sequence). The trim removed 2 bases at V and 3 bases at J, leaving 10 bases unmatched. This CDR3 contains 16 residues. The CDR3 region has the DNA TGTGCCTGGAGTACGGGACAGGGACGCGGAGACACTGAAGCTTTCTTT. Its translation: CAWSTGQGRGDTEAFF.

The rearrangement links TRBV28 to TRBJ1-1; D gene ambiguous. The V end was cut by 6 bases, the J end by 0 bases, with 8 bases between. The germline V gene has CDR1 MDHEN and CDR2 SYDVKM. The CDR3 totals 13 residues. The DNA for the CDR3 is TGTGCCAGCAGAACAGAGATGAACACTGAAGCTTTCTTT. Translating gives CASRTEMNTEAFF.

Here the CDR3 DNA reads TGTGCCAGCAGCTTGGGGCAGGGGTACACCTTC. Translation gives CASSLGQGYTF. The V call is TRBV5-4, the J call TRBJ1-2; perhaps TRBD1 as D (6 bases). The CDR3 consists of 11 residues. The germline V and J ends were trimmed by 0 bases and 11 bases, with 8 bases remaining between them. CDR1 SGHNT and CDR2 YYREEE come from the germline V gene (reference sequence).

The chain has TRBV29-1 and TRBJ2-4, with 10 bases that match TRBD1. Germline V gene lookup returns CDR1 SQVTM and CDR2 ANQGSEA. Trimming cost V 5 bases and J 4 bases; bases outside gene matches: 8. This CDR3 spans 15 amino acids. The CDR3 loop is CSVKTGTGVKNIQYF. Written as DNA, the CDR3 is TGCAGCGTTAAAACCGGGACAGGGGTGAAAAACATTCAGTACTTC.

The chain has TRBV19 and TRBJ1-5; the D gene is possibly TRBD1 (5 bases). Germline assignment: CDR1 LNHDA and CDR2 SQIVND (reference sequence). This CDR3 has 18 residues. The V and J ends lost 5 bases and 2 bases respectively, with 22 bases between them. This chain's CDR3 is CASSPPGRGVKRNQPQHF. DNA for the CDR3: TGTGCCAGTAGTCCTCCGGGACGGGGGGTTAAGCGCAATCAGCCCCAGCATTTT. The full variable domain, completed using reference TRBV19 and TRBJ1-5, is DGGITQSPKYLFRKEGQNVTLSCEQNLNHDAMYWYRQDPGQGLRLIYYSQIVNDFQKGDIAEGYSVSREKKESFPLTVTSAQKNPTAFYLCASSPPGRGVKRNQPQHFGDGTRLSIL.

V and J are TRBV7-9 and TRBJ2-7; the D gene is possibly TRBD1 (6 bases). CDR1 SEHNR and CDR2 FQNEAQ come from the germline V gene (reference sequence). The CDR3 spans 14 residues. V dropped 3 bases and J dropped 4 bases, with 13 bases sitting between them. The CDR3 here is CASSFRDIRYEQYF. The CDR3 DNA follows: TGTGCCAGCAGCTTCCGGGACATTCGATACGAGCAGTACTTC.

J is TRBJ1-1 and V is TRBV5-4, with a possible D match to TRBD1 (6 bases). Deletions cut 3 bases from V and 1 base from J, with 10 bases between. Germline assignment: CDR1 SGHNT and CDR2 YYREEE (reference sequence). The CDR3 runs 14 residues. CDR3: CASSSNRANTEAFF. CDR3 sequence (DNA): TGTGCCAGCAGCTCCAACAGGGCGAACACTGAAGCTTTCTTT.

CDR3 sequence: CATSRDRGGRETQYF. CDR3 nucleotides: TGTGCCACCAGCAGAGATAGGGGGGGGCGAGAGACCCAGTACTTC. The rearrangement joins TRBV15 to TRBJ2-5, with D perhaps matching TRBD2 (7 bases). The ends were cut back, 0 bases at V and 4 bases at J, with 12 bases in the middle. CDR1 is LNHNV and CDR2 is YYDKDF in the germline V gene (reference sequence). This CDR3 comprises 15 residues. The full variable domain, with the rest looked up from reference TRBV15 and TRBJ2-5, is DAMVIQNPRYQVTQFGKPVTLSCSQTLNHNVMYWYQQKSSQAPKLLFHYYDKDFNNEADTPDNFQSRRPNTSFCFLDIRSPGLGDTAMYLCATSRDRGGRETQYFGPGTRLLVL.

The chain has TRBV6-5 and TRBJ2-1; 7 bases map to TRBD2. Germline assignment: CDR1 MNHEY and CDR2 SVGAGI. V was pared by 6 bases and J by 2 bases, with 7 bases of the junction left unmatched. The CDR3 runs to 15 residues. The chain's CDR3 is CASRPLAEPYNEQFF. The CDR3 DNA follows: TGTGCCAGCAGACCCCTAGCGGAGCCCTACAATGAGCAGTTCTTC.

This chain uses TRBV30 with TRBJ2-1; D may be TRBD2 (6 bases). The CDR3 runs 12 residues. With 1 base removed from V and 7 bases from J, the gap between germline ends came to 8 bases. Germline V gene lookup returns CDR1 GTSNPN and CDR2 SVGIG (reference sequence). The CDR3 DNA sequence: TGTGCCTGGAGTGAGGAGGGGAATGAGCAGTTCTTC. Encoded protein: CAWSEEGNEQFF.

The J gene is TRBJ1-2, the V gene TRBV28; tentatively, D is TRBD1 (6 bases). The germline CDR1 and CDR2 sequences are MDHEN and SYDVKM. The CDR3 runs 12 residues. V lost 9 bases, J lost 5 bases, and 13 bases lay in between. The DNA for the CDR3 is TGTGCCAGTTGGACAGCCCCTTATGGCTACACCTTC. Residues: CASWTAPYGYTF.

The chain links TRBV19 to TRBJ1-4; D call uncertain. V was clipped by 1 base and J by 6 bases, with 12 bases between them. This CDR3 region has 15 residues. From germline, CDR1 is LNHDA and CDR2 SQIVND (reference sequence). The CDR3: CASSIVAEPYEKLFF. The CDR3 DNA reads TGTGCCAGTAGTATAGTTGCGGAACCCTATGAAAAACTGTTTTTT. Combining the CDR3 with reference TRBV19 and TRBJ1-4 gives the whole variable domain DGGITQSPKYLFRKEGQNVTLSCEQNLNHDAMYWYRQDPGQGLRLIYYSQIVNDFQKGDIAEGYSVSREKKESFPLTVTSAQKNPTAFYLCASSIVAEPYEKLFFGSGTQLSVL.